These 4 T cell receptor beta chains share one sample of origin, sequenced in a study of regulatory T cells in long-lasting Graves disease. Time point noted: newly diagnosed GD, antithyroid drugs for less than 3 months. Extracted RNA from PBMCs served as the source of the TCR library. Researchers made TCR beta libraries by using iRepertoire HTBI primers and running Arm-PCR on CDR3 regions. TCRdb re-analysed the multiplex PCR reads in MiXCR, keeping a single row per CDR3 protein. The data hold about 220,000 distinct CDR3 sequences, with roughly a fifth observed a single time. These sequences were also reported in another study, on T cells in Graves' hyperthyroidism and ophthalmopathy.

This specimen was peripheral blood mononuclear cells (PBMCs), taken at new diagnosis, from a patient treated with antithyroid drugs. The receptors originated from a woman between 25 and 40 years old with Graves disease.

Worth noting for this clonotype: A read error is possible here, since a much larger clone lies one base away. The chain combines TRBV2 with TRBJ1-2, with D perhaps matching TRBD1 (5 bases). The length of the CDR3 is 15 residues. CDR1 is SNHLY, CDR2 FYNNEI, per germline. CDR3 sequence reads: CTSSEQATANYGYTF. CDR3 nucleotide sequence: TGTACCAGCAGTGAACAGGCGACAGCCAACTATGGCTACACCTTC.

There are a few counts of this clonotype. A much larger clone sits a single nucleotide away, making a read error possible. The chain has TRBV20-1 and TRBJ1-5; 7 bases map to TRBD1. The CDR3 runs to 15 residues. V dropped 6 bases and J dropped 6; count of bases not matched to a gene: 14. Germline V gene data show CDR1 as DFQATT and CDR2 as SNEGSKA (reference sequence). The CDR3 region is CSARNTGEVAQPQHF. The CDR3 DNA reads as TGCAGTGCGCGGAACACAGGGGAGGTGGCTCAGCCCCAGCATTTT.

Regarding this clonotype: This is likely a read error, given that the CDR3 carries no conserved phenylalanine or tryptophan at its end. The genes are TRBV27 and TRBJ2-1; tentative D call: TRBD2 (5 bases). There are 15 residues in the CDR3. In germline, CDR1 is MNHEY, CDR2 SMNVEV (reference sequence). Trimming removed 6 bases at V and 5 bases at J, with 17 bases between. CDR3 loop: CASSQAVRADNEQFY. In nucleotides, the CDR3 is TGTGCCAGCAGCCAAGCGGTTCGAGCGGACAATGAGCAGTTCTAC.

In its sample, this clonotype was seen many times. V is TRBV7-8 and J is TRBJ1-1; 7 nucleotides agree with TRBD1. The CDR3 totals 16 residues. V was pared by 6 bases and J by 0 bases, with 10 bases of the junction left unmatched. In germline, CDR1 is SGHVS, CDR2 FQNEAQ. CDR3 bases: TGTGCCAGCAGTTCCGGGACAGCGAAACTGAACACTGAAGCTTTCTTT. It translates to CASSSGTAKLNTEAFF.